Presented here are 28 T cell receptor beta chains from one specimen sequenced in a study of T cell responses to AZD1222 COVID-19 vaccine. Clones were sequenced by immunoSEQ multiplex PCR, and TCRdb holds only the in-frame ones, with some missing. The sample shows around 85,000 clones, 65% to 90% of them seen only once. The sample here was peripheral blood, taken on day 0 of AZD1222 vaccination. Receptors originate from an adult in good health.

A few counts support this clone. The chain uses TRBV4-1 and TRBJ1-1, with D unclear. With 5 bases removed from V and 4 bases from J, the gap between germline ends came to 14 bases. CDR3 size: 14 residues. Germline CDR1 MGHRA, CDR2 YSYEKL. CDR3 sequence reads: CASSEARVRTEAFF. CDR3 bases: TGCGCCAGCAGCGAAGCCCGGGTTCGCACTGAAGCTTTCTTT.

The chain couples TRBV19 to TRBJ1-5; D unresolved. The CDR3 extends over 15 amino acids. CDR1 and CDR2 from the germline V gene are LNHDA and SQIVND (reference sequence). Trimming left V 5 bases short and J 0 bases short, with 11 bases between. CDR3 region: CASSFDRNSNQPQHF. CDR3 nucleotide sequence: TGTGCCAGTAGTTTTGACCGTAATAGCAATCAGCCCCAGCATTTT.

The CDR3 nucleotides are TGTGCCAGCAGTGATTTAGGGCTTCAGCCCCAGCATTTT. As protein: CASSDLGLQPQHF. V is TRBV2 and J is TRBJ1-5; D not certain. Germline-derived CDR1 and CDR2 are SNHLY and FYNNEI. V was clipped by 3 bases and J by 6 bases, with 9 bases between them. The CDR3 has 13 amino acids.

This CDR3 is CASSQGPATAQETQYF. The CDR3 bases are TGTGCCAGCAGCCAAGGTCCCGCGACAGCCCAAGAGACCCAGTACTTC. J is TRBJ2-5 and V is TRBV14, with D possibly being TRBD1 (5 bases). This CDR3 contains 16 residues. Germline V gives CDR1 SGHDN, CDR2 FVKESK. V was clipped by 1 base and J by 1 base, with 13 bases between them.

The genes are TRBV7-2 and TRBJ2-2; perhaps TRBD1 as D (5 bases). The V and J ends lost 2 bases and 6 bases respectively, with 10 bases between them. Germline V gene sequence: CDR1 SGHTA, CDR2 FQGNSA. This CDR3 is 14 amino acids long. Here the CDR3 DNA reads TGTGCCAGCAGCTTAATGGCAGGGTCCGGGGAGCTGTTTTTT. Its protein product is CASSLMAGSGELFF.

The rearrangement links TRBV19 to TRBJ1-6, with a tentative D call TRBD1 (5 bases). The length of the CDR3 is 14 residues. The V end lost 7 bases, the J end lost 8 bases, and 15 bases lay between the germline ends. Germline lookup yields CDR1 LNHDA and CDR2 SQIVND (reference sequence). CDR3 nucleotides: TGTGCCAGTAATATCCAGGGAACGTATTCACCCCTCCACTTT. This codes for CASNIQGTYSPLHF.

This clone has a single count. This chain links TRBV19 with TRBJ1-2, with D perhaps TRBD1 (5 bases). The CDR3 totals 15 residues. V was clipped by 7 bases and J by 3 bases, with 18 bases between them. Germline V gene data show CDR1 as LNHDA and CDR2 as SQIVND (reference sequence). The CDR3 DNA reads as TGTGCCAGTACCTACTCAGGGACGAACCACTATGGCTACACCTTC. This encodes CASTYSGTNHYGYTF.

J is TRBJ1-1 and V is TRBV10-3; D is unresolved. CDR1 is ENHRY and CDR2 is SYGVKD in the germline V gene. The CDR3 length is 15 residues. V was trimmed by 3 bases and J by 0 bases, leaving 11 bases between them. The CDR3 loop reads CAISDPGYMNTEAFF. In nucleotides, the CDR3 is TGTGCCATCAGTGACCCTGGGTACATGAACACTGAAGCTTTCTTT.

V and J are TRBV11-2 and TRBJ2-3; possibly TRBD1 or TRBD2 for D (5 bases each). The CDR3 is made up of 15 amino acids. Germline values: CDR1 SGHAT, CDR2 FQNNGV. V lost 5 bases and J 0 bases, leaving 12 bases between the germline ends. In nucleotides, the CDR3 is TGTGCCAGCAGCAGCACGGGGCCTAGCACAGATACGCAGTATTTT. It is translated as CASSSTGPSTDTQYF.

CDR3 sequence reads: CASSQAGLGEGPQHF. DNA of the CDR3: TGTGCCAGCAGCCAAGCGGGACTCGGGGAGGGGCCCCAGCATTTT. V usage is TRBV4-2 and J usage is TRBJ1-5; tentative D call: TRBD1 (5 bases). CDR1 LGHNA and CDR2 YNFKEQ come from the germline V gene. V dropped 1 base and J dropped 9 bases, with 16 bases sitting between them. The CDR3 is 15 residues long.

The rearrangement joins TRBV15 to TRBJ2-7; 7 bases match TRBD1. J lost 6 bases, V lost 0 bases, and 20 bases had no gene match. Germline V CDR1 and CDR2: LNHNV, YYDKDF (reference sequence). The CDR3 runs to 19 residues. The CDR3 here is CATSRDSGVGAGGSVEQYF. Written as DNA, the CDR3 is TGTGCCACCAGCAGAGATTCAGGTGTTGGGGCAGGGGGATCGGTCGAGCAGTACTTC.

This chain links TRBV19 with TRBJ2-1; D tentatively reads TRBD1 or TRBD2 (6 bases each). The germline gives CDR1 LNHDA, CDR2 SQIVND (reference sequence). The CDR3 consists of 13 residues. V was clipped by 6 bases and J by 7 bases, with 13 bases between them. The CDR3 is CASSIRGANEQFF. The CDR3, as DNA: TGTGCCAGTAGCATTAGGGGGGCAAATGAGCAGTTCTTC.

V usage is TRBV2 and J usage is TRBJ2-5; TRBD2 might be the D (6 bases). The V end was cut by 0 bases, the J end by 5 bases, with 25 bases between. The V gene's germline CDR1 is SNHLY and CDR2 FYNNEI. CDR3 length equals 19 residues. In DNA, the CDR3 is TGTGCCAGCAGTGAAGCGCAGGTTGCGAGCGGGCAAGGTAGGGAGACCCAGTACTTC. This gives the protein CASSEAQVASGQGRETQYF.

The chain couples TRBV7-9 to TRBJ2-2, with 7 bases identical to TRBD2. This CDR3 has 15 amino acids. V lost 6 bases to trimming and J lost 1 base; unmatched junction nucleotides: 5. Germline V gene lookup returns CDR1 SEHNR and CDR2 FQNEAQ (reference sequence). The CDR3 loop is CASSPRGENTGELFF. The CDR3 DNA is TGTGCCAGCAGTCCACGGGGGGAGAACACCGGGGAGCTGTTTTTT.

The chain combines TRBV29-1 with TRBJ1-2; 7 bases are shared with TRBD1. Germline CDR1 is SQVTM and CDR2 is ANQGSEA. The CDR3 extends over 13 amino acids. The J segment lost 4 bases and the V segment lost 2 bases, leaving 4 bases of the junction unmatched. CDR3 in DNA: TGCAGCGTTGAAAGTAGGGGGCTCTATGGCTACACCTTC. Its protein is CSVESRGLYGYTF.

This clone was observed once. V usage is TRBV4-1 and J usage is TRBJ2-1, with no clear D. The V gene's germline CDR1 is MGHRA and CDR2 YSYEKL. The CDR3 spans 13 residues. V shed 5 bases and J shed 10 bases, with 15 bases lying between them. For the CDR3, the DNA is TGCGCCAGCAGCGGTACCCAGAGAAGAGAGCAGTTCTTC. This codes for CASSGTQRREQFF.

The chain recombines TRBV5-5 with TRBJ1-1; 12 bases line up with TRBD1. Germline CDR1 reads SGHKS; CDR2 reads YYEKEE (reference sequence). This CDR3 is built from 17 residues. V lost 4 bases to trimming and J lost 6 bases; unmatched junction nucleotides: 13. The CDR3 nucleotides read TGTGCCAGCAGCCCCACACCGGGACAGGGGGCTGGTGCTGAAGCTTTCTTT. This gives the protein CASSPTPGQGAGAEAFF.

V gene TRBV27 combines with J gene TRBJ1-2, with D hard to call. Germline assignment: CDR1 MNHEY and CDR2 SMNVEV (reference sequence). Deletions cut 5 bases from V and 3 bases from J, with 10 bases between. This CDR3 contains 13 residues. CDR3 bases: TGTGCCAGCAGTCCTTCGAGGGACTATGGCTACACCTTC. This encodes CASSPSRDYGYTF.

V and J are TRBV19 and TRBJ1-1, with a possible D match to TRBD1 (5 bases). Germline V gives CDR1 LNHDA, CDR2 SQIVND (reference sequence). Trimming removed 3 bases from V and 1 base from J, with 12 bases in between. This CDR3 has 15 amino acids. Here the CDR3 reads CASSIKSGQNTEAFF. CDR3 DNA sequence: TGTGCCAGTAGTATTAAGTCAGGGCAGAACACTGAAGCTTTCTTT.

The rearrangement joins TRBV21-1 to TRBJ1-4. TRBV21-1 is designated a pseudogene. The CDR3 is made up of 17 amino acids. CDR3 loop: CASSKDGRRATNEKLFF. In nucleotides, the CDR3 is TGTGCCAGCAGCAAAGACGGCAGAAGGGCAACTAATGAAAAACTGTTTTTT.

The gene calls are TRBV27 and TRBJ2-2; D unclear. This CDR3 comprises 15 residues. The germline V gene has CDR1 MNHEY and CDR2 SMNVEV (reference sequence). Trimming pared 2 bases from V and 3 bases from J, leaving 10 bases between. The CDR3 protein is CASSLILADTGELFF. DNA for the CDR3: TGTGCCAGCAGTTTAATTCTCGCTGACACCGGGGAGCTGTTTTTT.

The gene calls are TRBV5-1 and TRBJ2-3; D remains unclear. CDR3 length: 13 residues. Germline lookup yields CDR1 SGHRS and CDR2 YFSETQ. Trimming took 6 bases from V and 0 from J, leaving 8 bases between them. The CDR3 spells CASNHGSTDTQYF. As DNA, the CDR3 is TGCGCCAGCAACCACGGTAGCACAGATACGCAGTATTTT.

The chain carries TRBV4-3 and TRBJ1-2, with D possibly matching TRBD1 (5 bases). V shed 1 base and J shed 3 bases, with 9 bases lying between them. The germline CDR1 and CDR2 sequences are LGHNA and YSLEER. The CDR3 covers 14 residues. In DNA form, the CDR3 reads TGCGCCAGCAGCCAAGCCATGGGGGACTATGGCTACACCTTC. Translated: CASSQAMGDYGYTF.

V and J are TRBV18 and TRBJ2-2; 9 bases align to TRBD1. This CDR3 region has 16 residues. The germline V gene encodes CDR1 KGHSH and CDR2 LQKENI. Trimming cost V 3 bases and J 2 bases; bases outside gene matches: 4. For the CDR3, the DNA is TGTGCCAGCTCACCGGGACAGGGCGCTAACACCGGGGAGCTGTTTTTT. Protein product: CASSPGQGANTGELFF.

This clone was detected only a few times. The CDR3 loop reads CASRGTTGDEQFF. The CDR3 coding sequence is TGTGCCAGCAGGGGGACAACAGGGGATGAGCAGTTCTTC. V gene TRBV11-3 combines with J gene TRBJ2-1; 7 bases map to TRBD1. Trimming removed 6 bases from V and 8 bases from J; junction bases left unmatched: 7. The CDR3 length is 13 residues. Germline V gene data show CDR1 as SGHNT and CDR2 as YENEEA. Full variable domain (missing parts from reference TRBV11-3 and TRBJ2-1): EAGVVQSPRYKIIEKKQPVAFWCNPISGHNTLYWYLQNLGQGPELLIRYENEEAVDDSQLPKDRFSAERLKGVDSTLKIQPAELGDSAVYLCASRGTTGDEQFFGPGTRLTVL.

The chain employs TRBV25-1 and TRBJ1-1; no definite D call. The V gene lost 4 bases and the J gene lost 4 bases, with 19 bases spanning the gap. This CDR3 is 16 amino acids long. Germline values: CDR1 MGHDK, CDR2 SYGVNS. CDR3 nucleotide sequence: TGTGCCAGCAGTGGCCAAGGTCCCCCCTGGTCCACTGAAGCTTTCTTT. Protein product: CASSGQGPPWSTEAFF.

V gene TRBV27 combines with J gene TRBJ1-1, with D possibly being TRBD1 (6 bases). CDR3 length equals 15 residues. The V and J ends lost 3 bases and 0 bases respectively, with 11 bases between them. CDR1 is MNHEY and CDR2 is SMNVEV in the germline V gene (reference sequence). The CDR3 loop reads CASSFNGQLNTEAFF. The CDR3 DNA reads TGTGCCAGCAGTTTCAATGGACAGTTGAACACTGAAGCTTTCTTT.

In its sample, this clone was seen a few times. The chain employs TRBV11-2 and TRBJ1-2; a weak D match, TRBD1 (6 bases). Germline-derived CDR1 and CDR2 are SGHAT and FQNNGV. V was shortened by 1 base and J by 3 bases, with 12 bases between the two germline ends. The CDR3 is 15 amino acids. Here the CDR3 DNA reads TGTGCCAGCAGCTTAGCGGGGGGGGCGGACTATGGCTACACCTTC. Translated, it gives CASSLAGGADYGYTF.